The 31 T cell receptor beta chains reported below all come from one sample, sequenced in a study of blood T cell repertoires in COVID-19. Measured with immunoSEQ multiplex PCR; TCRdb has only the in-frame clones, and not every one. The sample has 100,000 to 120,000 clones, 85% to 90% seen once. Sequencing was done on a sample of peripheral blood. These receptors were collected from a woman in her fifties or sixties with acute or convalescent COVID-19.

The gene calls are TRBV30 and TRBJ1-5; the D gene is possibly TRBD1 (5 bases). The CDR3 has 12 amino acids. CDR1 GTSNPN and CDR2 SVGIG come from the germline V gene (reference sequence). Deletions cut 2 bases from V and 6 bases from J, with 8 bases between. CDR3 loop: CAWSNQGQPQHF. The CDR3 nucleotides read TGTGCCTGGAGTAACCAGGGTCAGCCCCAGCATTTT.

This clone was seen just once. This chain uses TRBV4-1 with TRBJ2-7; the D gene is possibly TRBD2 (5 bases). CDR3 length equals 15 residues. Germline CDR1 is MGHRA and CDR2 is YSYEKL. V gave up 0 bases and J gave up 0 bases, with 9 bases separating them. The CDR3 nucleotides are TGCGCCAGCAGCCAAGACTGGGGAGACTCCTACGAGCAGTACTTC. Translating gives CASSQDWGDSYEQYF.

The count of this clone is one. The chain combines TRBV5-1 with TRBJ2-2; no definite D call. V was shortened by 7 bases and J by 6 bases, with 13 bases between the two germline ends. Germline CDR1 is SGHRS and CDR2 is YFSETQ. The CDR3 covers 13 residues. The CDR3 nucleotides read TGCGCCAGCGAGTCTTTCGTGTCCGGGGAGCTGTTTTTT. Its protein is CASESFVSGELFF.

The CDR3 DNA is TGTGCCAGCAGTCCCCTCAGCCAAGAGACCCAGTACTTC. Encoded protein: CASSPLSQETQYF. This chain joins TRBV3-1 (or the pseudogene TRBV3-2) and TRBJ2-5; D is uncertain. CDR1 and CDR2 (germline): LGHDT, YNNKEL (reference sequence). Trimming took 6 bases from V and 1 from J, leaving 9 bases between them. The CDR3 has 13 residues.

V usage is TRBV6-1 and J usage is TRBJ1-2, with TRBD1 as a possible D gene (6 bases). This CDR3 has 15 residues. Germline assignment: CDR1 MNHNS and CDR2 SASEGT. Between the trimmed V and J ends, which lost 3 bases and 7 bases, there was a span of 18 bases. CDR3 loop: CASSDSGQWLFGYTF. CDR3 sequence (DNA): TGTGCCAGCAGTGATTCCGGACAGTGGTTGTTTGGCTACACCTTC.

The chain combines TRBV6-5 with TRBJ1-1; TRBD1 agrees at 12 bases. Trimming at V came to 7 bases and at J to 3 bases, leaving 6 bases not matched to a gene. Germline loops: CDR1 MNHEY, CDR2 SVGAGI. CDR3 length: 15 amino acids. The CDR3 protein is CASMGDRGRDTEAFF. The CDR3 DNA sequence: TGTGCCAGCATGGGGGACAGGGGGCGCGACACTGAAGCTTTCTTT.

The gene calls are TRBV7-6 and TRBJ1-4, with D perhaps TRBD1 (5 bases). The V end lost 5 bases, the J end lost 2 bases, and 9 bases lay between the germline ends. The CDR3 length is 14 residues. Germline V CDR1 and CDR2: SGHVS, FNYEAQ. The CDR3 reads CASSRTSTNEKLFF. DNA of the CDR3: TGTGCCAGCAGCAGGACATCCACTAATGAAAAACTGTTTTTT.

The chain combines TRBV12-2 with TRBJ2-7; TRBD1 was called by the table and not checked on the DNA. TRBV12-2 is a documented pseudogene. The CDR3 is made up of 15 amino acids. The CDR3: CASRISRGSRYEQYF. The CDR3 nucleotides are TGTGCAAGTCGCATATCCAGGGGAAGCCGCTACGAGCAGTACTTC.

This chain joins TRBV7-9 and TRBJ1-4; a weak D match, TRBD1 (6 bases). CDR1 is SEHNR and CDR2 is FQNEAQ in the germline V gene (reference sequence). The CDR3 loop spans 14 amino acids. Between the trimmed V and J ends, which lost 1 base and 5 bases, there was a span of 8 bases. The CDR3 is CASSLGQGNEKLFF. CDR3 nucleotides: TGTGCCAGCAGCTTAGGGCAGGGGAATGAAAAACTGTTTTTT.

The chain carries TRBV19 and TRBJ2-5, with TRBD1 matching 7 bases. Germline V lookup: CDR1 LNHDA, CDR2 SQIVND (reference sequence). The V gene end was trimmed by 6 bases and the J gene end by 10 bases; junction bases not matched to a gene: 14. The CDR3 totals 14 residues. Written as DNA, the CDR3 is TGTGCCAGTAGCCGAACAGGGGAACGAGTGAACCAGTACTTC. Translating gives CASSRTGERVNQYF.

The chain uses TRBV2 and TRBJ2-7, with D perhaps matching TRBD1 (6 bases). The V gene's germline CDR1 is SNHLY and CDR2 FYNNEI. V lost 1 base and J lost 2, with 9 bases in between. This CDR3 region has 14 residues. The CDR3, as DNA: TGTGCCAGCAGTGAAGTCCAGGGGCCCTACGAGCAGTACTTC. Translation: CASSEVQGPYEQYF.

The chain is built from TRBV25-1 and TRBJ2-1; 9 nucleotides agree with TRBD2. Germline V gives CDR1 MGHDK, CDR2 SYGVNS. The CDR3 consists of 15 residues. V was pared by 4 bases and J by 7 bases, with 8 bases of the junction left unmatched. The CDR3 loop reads CASSGAGGGRNEQFF. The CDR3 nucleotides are TGTGCCAGCAGTGGCGCGGGAGGGGGGAGGAATGAGCAGTTCTTC.

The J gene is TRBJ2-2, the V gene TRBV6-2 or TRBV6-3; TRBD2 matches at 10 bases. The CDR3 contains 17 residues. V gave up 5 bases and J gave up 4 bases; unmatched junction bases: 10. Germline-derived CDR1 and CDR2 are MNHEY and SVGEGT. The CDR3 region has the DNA TGTGCCAGCAGTCCCAGGGCTAGCGGGAGATTCACCGGGGAGCTGTTTTTT. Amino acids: CASSPRASGRFTGELFF.

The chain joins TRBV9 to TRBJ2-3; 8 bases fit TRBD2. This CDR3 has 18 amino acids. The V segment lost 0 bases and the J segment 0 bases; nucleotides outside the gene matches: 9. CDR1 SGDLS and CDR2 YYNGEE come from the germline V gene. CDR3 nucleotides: TGTGCCAGCAGCGTAGCTACAAGTAGCGGGATAAGCACAGATACGCAGTATTTT. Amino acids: CASSVATSSGISTDTQYF.

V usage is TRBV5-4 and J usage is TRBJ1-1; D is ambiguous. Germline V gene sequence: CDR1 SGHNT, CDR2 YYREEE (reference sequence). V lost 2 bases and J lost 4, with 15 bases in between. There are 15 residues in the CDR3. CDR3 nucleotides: TGTGCCAGCAGCTTCCGTGAGATGGAGGTCACTGAAGCTTTCTTT. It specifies CASSFREMEVTEAFF.

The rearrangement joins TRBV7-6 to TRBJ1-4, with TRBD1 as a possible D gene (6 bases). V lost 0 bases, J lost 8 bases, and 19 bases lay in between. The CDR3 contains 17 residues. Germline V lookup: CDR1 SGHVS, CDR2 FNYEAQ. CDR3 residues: CASSLAPPQGSEEKLFF. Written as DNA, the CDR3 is TGTGCCAGCAGCTTAGCGCCCCCACAGGGATCGGAGGAAAAACTGTTTTTT.

CDR3 in DNA: TGTGCCAGCAGCTTGGACAGGGTCGGCTACACCTTC. Translation gives CASSLDRVGYTF. This chain connects TRBV5-6 to TRBJ1-2, with D possibly TRBD1 on 6 matching bases. The CDR3 has 12 residues. Germline CDR1 SGHDT, CDR2 YYEEEE. The V and J ends lost 0 bases and 8 bases respectively, with 8 bases between them. Supplemented by reference TRBV5-6 and TRBJ1-2, the full variable domain reads DAGVTQSPTHLIKTRGQQVTLRCSPKSGHDTVSWYQQALGQGPQFIFQYYEEEERQRGNFPDRFSGHQFPNYSSELNVNALLLGDSALYLCASSLDRVGYTFGSGTRLTVV.

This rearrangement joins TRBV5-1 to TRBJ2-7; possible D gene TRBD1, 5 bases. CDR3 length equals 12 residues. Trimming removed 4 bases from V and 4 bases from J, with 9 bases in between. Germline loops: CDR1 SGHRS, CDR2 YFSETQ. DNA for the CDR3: TGCGCCAGCAGCGCAGGGTTATACGAGCAGTACTTC. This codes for CASSAGLYEQYF.

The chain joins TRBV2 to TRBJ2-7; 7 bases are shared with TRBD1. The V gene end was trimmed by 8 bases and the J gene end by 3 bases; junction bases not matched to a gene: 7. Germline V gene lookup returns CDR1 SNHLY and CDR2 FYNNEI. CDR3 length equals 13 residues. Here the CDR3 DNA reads TGTGCCAGCGGGGGACAGTCCAACTACGAGCAGTACTTC. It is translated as CASGGQSNYEQYF.

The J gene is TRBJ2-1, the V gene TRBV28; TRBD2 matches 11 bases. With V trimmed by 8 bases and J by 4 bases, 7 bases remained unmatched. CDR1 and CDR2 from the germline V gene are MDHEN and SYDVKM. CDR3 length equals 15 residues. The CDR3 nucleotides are TGTGCCAGCTTCCCCGGGACTAGCGGATACAATGAGCAGTTCTTC. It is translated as CASFPGTSGYNEQFF.

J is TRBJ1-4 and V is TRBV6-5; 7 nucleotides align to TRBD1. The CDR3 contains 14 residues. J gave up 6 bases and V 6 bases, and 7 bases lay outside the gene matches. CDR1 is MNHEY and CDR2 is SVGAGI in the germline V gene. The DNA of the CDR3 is TGTGCCAGCAGAATAACAGGGGTTGATGAAAAACTGTTTTTT. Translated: CASRITGVDEKLFF.

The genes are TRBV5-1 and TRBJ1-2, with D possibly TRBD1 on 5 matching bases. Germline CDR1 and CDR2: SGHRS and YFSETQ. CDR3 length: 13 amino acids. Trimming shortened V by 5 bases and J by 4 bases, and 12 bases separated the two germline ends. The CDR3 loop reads CASSTGGGYGYTF. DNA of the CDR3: TGCGCCAGCAGTACGGGGGGAGGCTATGGCTACACCTTC.

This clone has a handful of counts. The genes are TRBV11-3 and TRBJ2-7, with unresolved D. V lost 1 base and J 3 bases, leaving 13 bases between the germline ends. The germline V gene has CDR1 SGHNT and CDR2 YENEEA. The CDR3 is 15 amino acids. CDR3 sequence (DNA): TGTGCCAGCAGCTTAGGAAGCCACAACTACTACGAGCAGTACTTC. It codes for CASSLGSHNYYEQYF.

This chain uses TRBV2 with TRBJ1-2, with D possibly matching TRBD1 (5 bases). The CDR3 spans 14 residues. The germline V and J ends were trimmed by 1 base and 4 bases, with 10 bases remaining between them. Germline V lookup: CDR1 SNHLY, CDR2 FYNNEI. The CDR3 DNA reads TGTGCCAGCAGTGAAGGACAGCCTCGCTATGGCTACACCTTC. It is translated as CASSEGQPRYGYTF.

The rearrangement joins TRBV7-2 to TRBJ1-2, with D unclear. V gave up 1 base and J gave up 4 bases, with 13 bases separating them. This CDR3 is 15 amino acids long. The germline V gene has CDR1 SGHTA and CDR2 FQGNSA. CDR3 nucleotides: TGTGCCAGCAGCTTAGATTCGGGGAACAGCTATGGCTACACCTTC. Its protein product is CASSLDSGNSYGYTF.

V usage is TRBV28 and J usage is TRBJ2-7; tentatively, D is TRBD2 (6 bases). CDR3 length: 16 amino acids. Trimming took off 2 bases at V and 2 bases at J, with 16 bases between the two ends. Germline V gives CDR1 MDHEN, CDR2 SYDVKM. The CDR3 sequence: CASSLPQGRTTYEQYF. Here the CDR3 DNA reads TGTGCCAGCAGTTTACCCCAGGGACGGACTACCTACGAGCAGTACTTC.

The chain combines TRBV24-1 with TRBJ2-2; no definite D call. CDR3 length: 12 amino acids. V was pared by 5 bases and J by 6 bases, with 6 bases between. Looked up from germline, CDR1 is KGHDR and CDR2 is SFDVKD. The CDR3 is CATSVGSGELFF. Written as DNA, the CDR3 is TGTGCCACCAGTGTCGGTTCCGGGGAGCTGTTTTTT.

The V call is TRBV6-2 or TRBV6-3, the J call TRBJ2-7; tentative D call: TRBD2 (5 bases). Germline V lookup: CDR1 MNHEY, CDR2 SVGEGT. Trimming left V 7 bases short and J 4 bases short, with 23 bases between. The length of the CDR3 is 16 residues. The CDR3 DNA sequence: TGTGCCAGCACCCCTCGGGGTGGGTCTAATCCGTACGAGCAGTACTTC. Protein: CASTPRGGSNPYEQYF.

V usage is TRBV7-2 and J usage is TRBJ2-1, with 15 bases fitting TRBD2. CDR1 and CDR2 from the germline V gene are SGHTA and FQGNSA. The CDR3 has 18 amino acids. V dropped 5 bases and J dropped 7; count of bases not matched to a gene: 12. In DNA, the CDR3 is TGTGCCAGCAGCCACGGTAGGACTAGCGGGAGGGCAGGGAATGAGCAGTTCTTC. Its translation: CASSHGRTSGRAGNEQFF.

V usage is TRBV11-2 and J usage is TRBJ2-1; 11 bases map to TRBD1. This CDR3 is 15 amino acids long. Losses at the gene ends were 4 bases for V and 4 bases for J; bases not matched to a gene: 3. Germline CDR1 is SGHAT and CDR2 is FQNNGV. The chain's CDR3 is CASSSGTGGYNEQFF. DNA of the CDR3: TGTGCCAGCAGCTCCGGGACAGGGGGATACAATGAGCAGTTCTTC.

In DNA, the CDR3 is TGTGCCACCACCGTGAAGGCGGGAGAGTTCCATGAGCAGTTCTTC. It specifies CATTVKAGEFHEQFF. V gene TRBV6-5 combines with J gene TRBJ2-1, with 7 bases matching TRBD2. Germline V gives CDR1 MNHEY, CDR2 SVGAGI. The CDR3 extends over 15 amino acids. V lost 10 bases and J lost 8; bases outside the gene matches: 17.